This is a list of T cell receptor beta chains from one sample in a study of patients and donors after allogeneic stem cell transplantation. TCRdb reprocessed the RT-PCR reads via MiXCR and lists one record per CDR3 protein. This sample yields about a million distinct CDR3 sequences, of which roughly 18% are seen a single time; around 6% belongs to the top ten. Sequenced: blood, either unsorted or a sorted T cell fraction (not recorded which). The source of these receptors is a human donor who was either an allogeneic HSCT recipient or a stem cell or donor lymphocyte infusion donor (not recorded which). It is not recorded whose cells these are; they may come from a transplant donor. Both conserved end residues are trimmed from each CDR3. The size field is filled for only some rows; it gives once, few, many or a size class.

TRBV6-1	TRBJ2-4	NA	ASSEGALLAKNIQY
TRBV7-2	TRBJ2-1	NA	AEAGTAIYNEQF
TRBV5-6	TRBJ2-1	few	ASSLLVGEQF
TRBV7-2	TRBJ2-3	few	ASSLGVSGASTDTQY
TRBV18	TRBJ2-1	few	ASSPPAKSDPYNEQF
TRBV6-5	TRBJ1-2	few	ASSYDRQYGYT
TRBV7-7	TRBJ2-2	few	ATPGRGRSGELF
TRBV30	TRBJ2-1	NA	AWTSGTLDEQF
TRBV7-3	TRBJ2-3	NA	ASSPSVNTQY
TRBV7-9	TRBJ1-2	NA	ASSFGTGGAEGYT
TRBV10-3	TRBJ1-2	many	AISGGYGYT
TRBV2	TRBJ1-1	NA	ASRGDSDNTEAF
TRBV12-3/TRBV12-4	TRBJ1-5	few	ASSWEGNQPQH
TRBV12-3/TRBV12-4	TRBJ2-7	NA	ASSLGTSNEQY
TRBV19	TRBJ2-1	NA	ASSMAPPQTSSYNEQF
TRBV6-2/TRBV6-3	TRBJ2-7	few	ASRSRSGTYEQY
TRBV23-1	TRBJ2-1	NA	ASSQSLAGINEQF
TRBV10-3	TRBJ1-6	many	AVQNDRGSPLH
TRBV6-2/TRBV6-3	TRBJ1-2	NA	ASSYNRGKVKNGYT
TRBV10-3	TRBJ2-1	few	AISEDFTNEQF
TRBV20-1	TRBJ2-1	many	SASKMAVFYNEQF
TRBV7-3	TRBJ2-3	NA	ASASGESTDTQY
TRBV30	TRBJ1-6	few	AWSVKQNSPLH
TRBV12-3/TRBV12-4	TRBJ2-1	NA	ASSFRLTISYNEQF
TRBV6-1	TRBJ1-5	few	ASSHLMALGQPQH
TRBV12-3/TRBV12-4	TRBJ1-3	few	ASRGDSLNTIY
TRBV12-3/TRBV12-4	TRBJ2-5	NA	ASSAVITRGKTQY
TRBV20-1	TRBJ2-1	NA	SARASGGHAYNEQF
TRBV29-1	TRBJ2-1	few	SVDVTRNNEQF
TRBV9	TRBJ1-1	few	ASSERSGTEAF
TRBV5-5	TRBJ2-7	few	ASSLATAGSYEQY
TRBV3-1	TRBJ2-1	NA	ASSLPGTSKVQF
TRBV6-6	TRBJ1-2	NA	ASRPRQNYGYT
TRBV10-3	TRBJ1-5	few	AISEWGQGDQPQH
TRBV20-1	TRBJ1-1	NA	SARAEITEAF
TRBV12-3/TRBV12-4	TRBJ1-2	few	ASSLPSGHGYT
TRBV12-3/TRBV12-4	TRBJ1-2	few	ATKRNYGYT
TRBV20-1	TRBJ2-7	few	SARARGSFYYEQY
TRBV7-3	TRBJ2-1	once	ASTLAGGDTEQF
TRBV6-2/TRBV6-3	TRBJ2-5	NA	ASSPGGGPR
TRBV12-3/TRBV12-4	TRBJ2-5	NA	ASSLVRSSPPQETQY
TRBV7-3	TRBJ1-2	NA	ASSFDGQGLGYT
TRBV30	TRBJ2-6	NA	ALDRAGANVLT
TRBV29-1	TRBJ1-2	many	SVAGGPIYGYT
TRBV12-3/TRBV12-4	TRBJ2-1	NA	ASSLTSGRFSNEQF
TRBV5-6	TRBJ1-5	NA	ASSPQQGADQPQH
TRBV9	TRBJ2-1	few	ASSVDGSGGLWNEQF
TRBV4-3	TRBJ1-6	few	ASSQVWQGDSPLH
TRBV12-3/TRBV12-4	TRBJ1-5	NA	ASRGPVSNQPQH
TRBV6-5	TRBJ2-7	few	ASSYSTADAYEQY
TRBV4-1	TRBJ1-2	NA	ASSQDWGDYGYT